This note documents a single T cell receptor beta chain sequence. What it binds is not known. Of the isolated RNA, all was reverse transcribed, and so the sequenced material was expressed TCRB transcripts. Profiled with immunoSEQ multiplex PCR; TCRdb holds only in-frame clones, not every one. The sample has hundreds of thousands of clones; over 12% are singletons. These data are taken from a study of beta chain features in type 1 diabetes. About the research overall: Healthy donors and patients showed comparable age, gender and cell yields.

Whole-study results and caveats: TCRB CDR3 length was moderately but significantly reduced in all four CD4+ subsets of Type 1 diabetes patients. Although PCR might favor shorter templates, it would do so equally in patients and controls.

Sorted CD4+ subsets: naive, central memory, regulatory, stem cell-like memory (CD45RO/CCR7/CD25/CD127/CD95/CD27 panel). This CDR3 is 14 amino acids long. From germline, CDR1 is MNHNY and CDR2 SVGAGI (reference sequence). Trimming left V 4 bases short and J 5 bases short, with 11 bases between. The sequence came from a man aged 18 to 30 with type 1 diabetes. The sequenced sample was naive CD4+ T cells from blood. V and J are TRBV6-6 and TRBJ1-4; D is unclear. This CDR3 reads CASSSWAVNEKLFF. The DNA of the CDR3 is TGTGCCAGCAGTTCCTGGGCCGTAAATGAAAAACTGTTTTTT.